The T cell receptor beta chain described here comes from a study of blood T cell repertoires in COVID-19. Study-level background: T cells, B-cell-depleted T cells, or PBMCs provided the cDNA or gDNA that served as material.

The method was immunoSEQ multiplex PCR; TCRdb's version includes in-frame clones alone and lacks a portion of them. The profile shows 250,000 to 300,000 clones, 80% to 90% of them singletons. Germline-derived CDR1 and CDR2 are SEHNR and FQNEAQ (reference sequence). V was cut by 2 bases and J by 0 bases, with 6 bases left in between. The length of the CDR3 is 14 residues. The receptor was isolated from a woman aged 45-65 years with COVID-19, enrolled during active disease. Sequenced: peripheral blood. The V gene is TRBV7-9, the J gene TRBJ2-3; D gene ambiguous. CDR3 loop: CASSLTGSTDTQYF. For the CDR3, the DNA is TGTGCCAGCAGCTTAACCGGGAGCACAGATACGCAGTATTTT.